This TCR beta chain was sequenced in a study of shared clonotypes between healthy human individuals. The CDR3 runs 15 residues. Losses at the gene ends were 1 base for V and 4 bases for J; bases not matched to a gene: 5. Germline V gives CDR1 SGDLS, CDR2 YYNGEE. This clone was observed a handful of times. Its antigen is not known. Points from the study as a whole: Shared clonotypes: 4.5% to 6.5% naive CD4, around 3.5% naive CD8, about 2.4% memory CD4, over 0.3% memory CD8.

Sequencing was performed with immunoSEQ multiplex PCR; in TCRdb, only in-frame clones are kept and a portion is missing. This table holds about 700,000 clones, roughly 70% found once. This clonotype was obtained from a young woman in good health. The V and J genes are TRBV9 and TRBJ2-7; 10 nucleotides line up with TRBD1. The sequenced material came from memory CD4+ T cells sorted from blood. Subset in this sample: CD45RA-negative fraction. The CDR3 protein is CASSVSWTGGYEQYF. DNA of the CDR3: TGTGCCAGCAGCGTATCTTGGACAGGGGGTTACGAGCAGTACTTC.